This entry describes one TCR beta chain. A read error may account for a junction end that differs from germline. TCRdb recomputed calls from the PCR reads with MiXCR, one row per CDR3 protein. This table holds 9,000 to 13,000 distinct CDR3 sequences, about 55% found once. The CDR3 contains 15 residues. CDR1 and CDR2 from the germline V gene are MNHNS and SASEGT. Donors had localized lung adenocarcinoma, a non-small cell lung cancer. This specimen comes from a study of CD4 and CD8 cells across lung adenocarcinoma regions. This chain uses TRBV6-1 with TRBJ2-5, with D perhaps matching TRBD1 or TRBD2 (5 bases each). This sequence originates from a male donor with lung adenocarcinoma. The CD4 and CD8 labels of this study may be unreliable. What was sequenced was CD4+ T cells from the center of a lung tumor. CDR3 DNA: TGTGCCAGCAGTGAGACGAGCCGGGACCCAGATACCCAGTACTTT. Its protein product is CASSETSRDPDTQYF.